One sample yielded the 18 T cell receptor beta chains listed below, sequenced in a study of blood T cell repertoires in COVID-19. The table came from immunoSEQ multiplex PCR; TCRdb's copy has only in-frame clones and leaves some out. The sample has approximately 480,000 clones, about 91% seen once; the top ten hold 0.9%. The material sequenced was peripheral blood. Receptors originate from a young man with COVID-19, enrolled during active disease.

Only a few counts were recorded for this clone. The chain is built from TRBV7-9 and TRBJ1-5; 12 bases fit TRBD1. Trimming removed 3 bases from V and 6 bases from J; junction bases left unmatched: 6. From germline, CDR1 is SEHNR and CDR2 FQNEAQ (reference sequence). The CDR3 consists of 16 residues. As DNA, the CDR3 is TGTGCCAGCAGCTTCGGGACAGGGGGCTTTAGTCAGCCCCAGCATTTT. Its protein product is CASSFGTGGFSQPQHF.

The rearrangement uses TRBV5-4 and TRBJ2-3; the D gene is possibly TRBD2 (6 bases). The germline CDR1 and CDR2 sequences are SGHNT and YYREEE (reference sequence). The CDR3 sequence is 16 residues long. V lost 1 base and J 0 bases, leaving 12 bases between the germline ends. CDR3 sequence: CASSLFSGTSTDTQYF. Written as DNA, the CDR3 is TGTGCCAGCAGCTTGTTTAGCGGAACTAGCACAGATACGCAGTATTTT.

V is TRBV19 and J is TRBJ2-3; a possible D gene is TRBD2 (5 bases). This CDR3 has 14 amino acids. Trimming stripped 10 bases from V and 3 bases from J, with 17 bases between. Germline CDR1 is LNHDA and CDR2 is SQIVND (reference sequence). CDR3 nucleotide sequence: TGTGCCACTAAAGCAAGTAGCGTGACAGATACGCAGTATTTT. The encoded protein is CATKASSVTDTQYF.

The chain has TRBV25-1 and TRBJ2-7; 8 nucleotides line up with TRBD2. Germline trimming cut 4 bases from V and 5 bases from J; bases unmatched to any gene: 10. This CDR3 region has 15 residues. Looked up from germline, CDR1 is MGHDK and CDR2 is SYGVNS. CDR3: CASSANKAGGDEQYF. For the CDR3, the DNA is TGTGCCAGCAGTGCGAACAAAGCCGGGGGGGACGAGCAGTACTTC.

Only a few counts were recorded for this clone. The gene calls are TRBV5-4 and TRBJ2-1; TRBD2 agrees at 10 bases. The CDR3 extends over 15 amino acids. Looked up from germline, CDR1 is SGHNT and CDR2 is YYREEE (reference sequence). V was pared by 4 bases and J by 6 bases, with 7 bases of the junction left unmatched. As DNA, the CDR3 is TGTGCCAGCAGCACAGCGGGAGGGCCTATCAATGAGCAGTTCTTC. This sequence encodes CASSTAGGPINEQFF.

This clone was seen once. The chain couples TRBV14 to TRBJ2-3; possible D gene TRBD1, 6 bases. This CDR3 comprises 13 residues. Germline V gene data show CDR1 as SGHDN and CDR2 as FVKESK. V was pared by 3 bases and J by 10 bases, with 14 bases between. CDR3 DNA sequence: TGTGCCAGCAGCCAGATAGGGGGTGTATCGCAGTATTTT. Translating it yields CASSQIGGVSQYF.

The chain carries TRBV21-1 and TRBJ2-3; TRBD2 was called by the table and not checked on the DNA. TRBV21-1 counts as a pseudogene. This CDR3 has 18 residues. CDR3 region: CASSKGGRTSGKTDTQYF. Written as DNA, the CDR3 is TGTGCCAGCAGCAAAGGTGGAAGAACTAGCGGGAAGACAGATACGCAGTATTTT.

The chain is built from TRBV12-3 or TRBV12-4 and TRBJ1-2, with unresolved D. This CDR3 has 13 residues. Trimming left V 6 bases short and J 4 bases short, with 12 bases between. CDR3 in DNA: TGTGCCAGCAGCCCTGGAGGTCCCTATGGCTACACCTTC. This codes for CASSPGGPYGYTF.

The J gene is TRBJ2-5, the V gene TRBV10-2; weak D call: TRBD2 (5 bases). Trimming stripped 8 bases from V and 5 bases from J, with 15 bases between. In germline, CDR1 is WSHSY, CDR2 SAAADI. The length of the CDR3 is 13 residues. CDR3 protein: CASRSGFGETQYF. The CDR3 coding sequence is TGCGCCAGCCGTTCGGGGTTTGGGGAGACCCAGTACTTC.

The chain combines TRBV7-9 with TRBJ2-5, with TRBD2 matching 8 bases. Germline trimming cut 6 bases from V and 1 base from J; bases unmatched to any gene: 4. The germline V gene encodes CDR1 SEHNR and CDR2 FQNEAQ (reference sequence). The CDR3 sequence is 14 residues long. This CDR3 is CASSNGLAQETQYF. DNA of the CDR3: TGTGCCAGCAGTAACGGACTAGCCCAAGAGACCCAGTACTTC.

This clone was seen once. CDR3 DNA sequence: TGTGCCAGCAGTCTGAGGACAGCTCGGAACACCGGGGAGCTGTTTTTT. Amino acid sequence: CASSLRTARNTGELFF. J is TRBJ2-2 and V is TRBV6-2 or TRBV6-3; tentative D call: TRBD1 (6 bases). CDR3 length: 16 residues. V was shortened by 5 bases and J by 1 base, with 14 bases between the two germline ends. The germline CDR1 and CDR2 sequences are MNHEY and SVGEGT.

This chain joins TRBV2 and TRBJ1-5; D gene unclear. The CDR3 loop spans 14 amino acids. V was pared by 2 bases and J by 1 base, with 6 bases between. CDR1 and CDR2 from the germline V gene are SNHLY and FYNNEI. This CDR3 reads CASSESRSNQPQHF. DNA for the CDR3: TGTGCCAGCAGTGAATCCAGGAGCAATCAGCCCCAGCATTTT.

The chain couples TRBV5-1 to TRBJ2-7, with 10 bases lining up with TRBD1. V shed 3 bases and J 2 bases; nucleotides not matched to a gene: 5. CDR3 length equals 15 residues. Germline-derived CDR1 and CDR2 are SGHRS and YFSETQ. The CDR3 is CASSSWTGGTYEQYF. CDR3 nucleotide sequence: TGCGCCAGCAGCTCCTGGACAGGGGGGACCTACGAGCAGTACTTC. The entire variable domain, with the rest obtained from reference TRBV5-1 and TRBJ2-7, is as follows: KAGVTQTPRYLIKTRGQQVTLSCSPISGHRSVSWYQQTPGQGLQFLFEYFSETQRNKGNFPGRFSGRQFSNSRSEMNVSTLELGDSALYLCASSSWTGGTYEQYFGPGTRLTVT.

The V gene is TRBV20-1, the J gene TRBJ2-7, with D tentatively TRBD2 (5 bases). CDR1 is DFQATT, CDR2 SNEGSKA, per germline (reference sequence). Trimming cost V 4 bases and J 7 bases, with 11 bases left between them. The CDR3 spans 11 residues. The CDR3 nucleotides read TGCAGTGCTACGGGAAGGACGGAGCAGTACTTC. It is translated as CSATGRTEQYF.

The chain combines TRBV2 with TRBJ2-2; D gene unclear. Germline loops: CDR1 SNHLY, CDR2 FYNNEI. V shed 1 base and J shed 15 bases, with 15 bases lying between them. This CDR3 is built from 13 residues. The CDR3 loop reads CASSEVGRLAVFF. CDR3 DNA: TGTGCCAGCAGTGAAGTCGGAAGGCTGGCGGTGTTTTTT.

The chain joins TRBV11-2 to TRBJ2-3; TRBD1 might be the D (5 bases). Germline CDR1 reads SGHAT; CDR2 reads FQNNGV. CDR3 size: 14 residues. V was clipped by 2 bases and J by 6 bases, with 12 bases between them. The CDR3 spells CASSLSQGWDTQYF. CDR3 DNA: TGTGCCAGCAGCTTATCGCAGGGATGGGATACGCAGTATTTT.

The gene calls are TRBV27 and TRBJ2-7; 9 bases are a match to TRBD1. Germline loops: CDR1 MNHEY, CDR2 SMNVEV (reference sequence). The trim removed 3 bases at V and 2 bases at J, leaving 5 bases unmatched. The CDR3 loop spans 15 amino acids. CDR3 sequence: CASSFGTGRTYEQYF. CDR3 DNA: TGTGCCAGCAGTTTCGGGACAGGGAGGACCTACGAGCAGTACTTC.

The V and J genes are TRBV3-1 (or the pseudogene TRBV3-2) and TRBJ2-2; possibly TRBD2 for D (7 bases). From germline, CDR1 is LGHDT and CDR2 YNNKEL (reference sequence). The CDR3 length is 16 residues. Trimming removed 3 bases at V and 0 bases at J, with 11 bases between. The chain's CDR3 is CASSQGGATNTGELFF. CDR3 nucleotides: TGTGCCAGCAGCCAGGGGGGGGCCACGAACACCGGGGAGCTGTTTTTT.